The 30 T cell receptor beta chains given below trace back to one sample, sequenced in a study of blood T cell repertoires in COVID-19. The method was immunoSEQ multiplex PCR; TCRdb's version includes in-frame clones alone and lacks a portion of them. Of about 180,000 clones detected, 65% to 90% appear once; the ten largest clones hold more than 1.5%. Sequenced: peripheral blood. Receptor source: a human donor in a cohort sampled during active COVID-19.

CDR3 loop: CASSQPTSGGAQETQYF. In DNA form, the CDR3 reads TGTGCCAGCAGCCAGCCGACTAGCGGGGGGGCCCAAGAGACCCAGTACTTC. J is TRBJ2-5 and V is TRBV3-1 (or the pseudogene TRBV3-2); 14 bases are shared with TRBD2. The CDR3 consists of 17 residues. J lost 1 base, V lost 3 bases, and 4 bases had no gene match. Germline values: CDR1 LGHDT, CDR2 YNNKEL (reference sequence).

A note on this clone: At one end the junction does not follow the germline gene, possibly because of a read error. The chain combines TRBV13 with TRBJ1-1, with D unclear. Germline V gives CDR1 PRHDT, CDR2 FYEKMQ (reference sequence). The CDR3 contains 13 residues. The CDR3 DNA follows: TGTGCCAGCAGTTTAGTCGGGAACACTGAAGCTTTCTTT. Its translation: CASSLVGNTEAFF.

The rearrangement links TRBV6-1 to TRBJ2-7, with a weak D call TRBD2 (5 bases). This CDR3 has 16 amino acids. V gave up 1 base and J gave up 4 bases, with 17 bases separating them. CDR1 MNHNS and CDR2 SASEGT come from the germline V gene. CDR3 in DNA: TGTGCCAGCAGTGAAGTTCTGGGGTACGGGGTTTACGAGCAGTACTTC. Its protein product is CASSEVLGYGVYEQYF.

The rearrangement joins TRBV30 to TRBJ1-5; TRBD1 aligns across 7 bases. CDR3 size: 15 residues. V shed 0 bases, J shed 8 bases, and the junction held 10 bases outside the gene matches. The germline CDR1 and CDR2 sequences are GTSNPN and SVGIG (reference sequence). CDR3 sequence reads: CAWSVDRDPPEPQHF. The DNA of the CDR3 is TGTGCCTGGAGTGTAGACAGGGACCCTCCTGAGCCCCAGCATTTT. Complete variable domain (other parts from reference TRBV30 and TRBJ1-5): SQTIHQWPATLVQPVGSPLSLECTVEGTSNPNLYWYRQAAGRGLQLLFYSVGIGQISSEVPQNLSASRPQDRQFILSSKKLLLSDSGFYLCAWSVDRDPPEPQHFGDGTRLSIL.

The V gene is TRBV11-2, the J gene TRBJ2-7, with D perhaps matching TRBD2 (5 bases). Germline CDR1 and CDR2: SGHAT and FQNNGV. V shed 3 bases and J shed 0 bases, with 12 bases lying between them. The CDR3 is 15 amino acids. The CDR3 DNA is TGTGCCAGCAGCTTTCAGCGGCAGAGCTCCTACGAGCAGTACTTC. Encoded protein: CASSFQRQSSYEQYF.

The rearrangement links TRBV7-2 to TRBJ1-4, with 7 bases identical to TRBD1. This CDR3 comprises 15 residues. Trimming removed 5 bases from V and 7 bases from J; junction bases left unmatched: 10. Germline V gene data show CDR1 as SGHTA and CDR2 as FQGNSA. Here the CDR3 DNA reads TGTGCCAGCAGCCTTCTGGGCAGGGGGAGTGAAAAACTGTTTTTT. Its protein product is CASSLLGRGSEKLFF.

This sequence joins TRBV19 and TRBJ1-1, with TRBD1 as a possible D gene (5 bases). The CDR3 length is 15 residues. Trimming stripped 5 bases from V and 5 bases from J, with 18 bases between. Per germline, CDR1 LNHDA and CDR2 SQIVND (reference sequence). The CDR3 region is CASSLSGHRGTEAFF. The CDR3 region has the DNA TGTGCCAGTAGTTTATCTGGACATCGGGGGACTGAAGCTTTCTTT.

The chain employs TRBV7-8 and TRBJ1-5, with D possibly being TRBD1 (6 bases). The germline V gene encodes CDR1 SGHVS and CDR2 FQNEAQ. The CDR3 is made up of 19 amino acids. V was shortened by 4 bases and J by 1 base, with 23 bases between the two germline ends. This CDR3 is CASSSLPGQGLGSNQPQHF. The CDR3 DNA follows: TGTGCCAGCAGCTCCTTACCGGGACAAGGCCTCGGGAGCAATCAGCCCCAGCATTTT.

The CDR3 here is CASSFGGSGEQYF. The CDR3 nucleotides are TGCGCCAGCAGCTTTGGCGGGAGCGGCGAGCAGTACTTC. The V and J genes are TRBV5-1 and TRBJ2-7; 7 nucleotides match TRBD2. Germline loops: CDR1 SGHRS, CDR2 YFSETQ. The CDR3 contains 13 residues. Trimming removed 2 bases from V and 6 bases from J; junction bases left unmatched: 5.

The chain employs TRBV28 and TRBJ2-7, with D possibly being TRBD2 (7 bases). Per the germline V gene, CDR1 is MDHEN and CDR2 is SYDVKM. The CDR3 contains 14 residues. Trimming left V 3 bases short and J 2 bases short, with 11 bases between. The CDR3 is CASSLGGATYEQYF. CDR3 nucleotides: TGTGCCAGCAGTTTGGGGGGGGCCACCTACGAGCAGTACTTC.

The V call is TRBV5-5, the J call TRBJ1-1; possible D gene TRBD1, 5 bases. The CDR3 runs 16 residues. V was shortened by 0 bases and J by 5 bases, with 17 bases between the two germline ends. Germline values: CDR1 SGHKS, CDR2 YYEKEE (reference sequence). CDR3 in amino acids: CASSLDTQGRRTEAFF. The CDR3 nucleotides read TGTGCCAGCAGCTTGGACACTCAGGGTCGAAGGACTGAAGCTTTCTTT.

V and J are TRBV7-2 and TRBJ1-2; D is perhaps TRBD1 (5 bases). Deletions cut 7 bases from V and 4 bases from J, with 16 bases between. Germline CDR1 reads SGHTA; CDR2 reads FQGNSA. This CDR3 comprises 14 residues. The CDR3 loop reads CASTPRTGGYGYTF. CDR3 sequence (DNA): TGTGCCAGCACCCCCCGAACGGGGGGCTATGGCTACACCTTC.

The rearrangement uses TRBV11-2 and TRBJ2-3; perhaps TRBD2 as D (6 bases). The CDR3 length is 15 residues. Germline V gene sequence: CDR1 SGHAT, CDR2 FQNNGV. V dropped 5 bases and J dropped 5 bases, with 17 bases sitting between them. The CDR3 DNA reads as TGTGCCAGCAGCAAAGGGACTTTCGGACGAGATACGCAGTATTTT. As protein: CASSKGTFGRDTQYF. The full variable domain, its missing parts supplied by reference TRBV11-2 and TRBJ2-3, is EAGVAQSPRYKIIEKRQSVAFWCNPISGHATLYWYQQILGQGPKLLIQFQNNGVVDDSQLPKDRFSAERLKGVDSTLKIQPAKLEDSAVYLCASSKGTFGRDTQYFGPGTRLTVL.

This clone is a singleton in its sample. This chain connects TRBV28 to TRBJ1-6; D unresolved. Trimming cost V 1 base and J 9 bases, with 10 bases left between them. The V gene's germline CDR1 is MDHEN and CDR2 SYDVKM. The CDR3 is 14 amino acids. This chain's CDR3 is CASSLSTEGSPLHF. CDR3 bases: TGTGCCAGCAGTTTATCGACCGAGGGTTCACCCCTCCACTTT.

The rearrangement joins TRBV10-3 to TRBJ1-2, with D perhaps TRBD1 (5 bases). This CDR3 has 12 amino acids. V was pared by 0 bases and J by 9 bases, with 8 bases between. The germline V gene encodes CDR1 ENHRY and CDR2 SYGVKD. The CDR3 region has the DNA TGTGCCATCAGTGAGTCGCAGGGCAGCTACACCTTC. Protein product: CAISESQGSYTF.

The V call is TRBV5-4, the J call TRBJ2-1; TRBD2 aligns across 16 bases. Per germline, CDR1 SGHNT and CDR2 YYREEE (reference sequence). This CDR3 is built from 16 residues. V trimming: 0 bases; J trimming: 10 bases; junction bases outside the gene matches: 4. The CDR3 region has the DNA TGTGCCAGCAGCTTGGCCGGGACTAGCGGGAGGGGGGAGCAGTTCTTC. Protein sequence: CASSLAGTSGRGEQFF.

The chain recombines TRBV9 with TRBJ2-7, with D possibly TRBD2 on 5 matching bases. CDR1 is SGDLS, CDR2 YYNGEE, per germline. CDR3 size: 14 residues. Trimming stripped 3 bases from V and 3 bases from J, with 13 bases between. CDR3 protein: CASSARALNYEQYF. The CDR3 DNA reads as TGTGCCAGCAGCGCGAGGGCCCTGAACTACGAGCAGTACTTC.

V and J are TRBV28 and TRBJ2-7; the D is unclear. This CDR3 has 12 amino acids. From germline, CDR1 is MDHEN and CDR2 SYDVKM. V was trimmed by 1 base and J by 8 bases, leaving 9 bases between them. The CDR3 here is CASSLSEAKQYF. The CDR3 DNA is TGTGCCAGCAGTTTATCTGAGGCGAAGCAGTACTTC. Full variable domain (rest looked up from reference TRBV28 and TRBJ2-7): DVKVTQSSRYLVKRTGEKVFLECVQDMDHENMFWYRQDPGLGLRLIYFSYDVKMKEKGDIPEGYSVSREKKERFSLILESASTNQTSMYLCASSLSEAKQYFGPGTRLTVT.

The chain is built from TRBV7-2 and TRBJ1-1; weak D call: TRBD1 (6 bases). V shed 0 bases and J shed 5 bases, with 13 bases lying between them. Germline CDR1 SGHTA, CDR2 FQGNSA. The CDR3 covers 15 residues. CDR3 amino acids: CASSLAGGLGTEAFF. CDR3 DNA sequence: TGTGCCAGCAGCTTAGCCGGGGGGCTGGGAACTGAAGCTTTCTTT.

The rearrangement uses TRBV11-2 and TRBJ2-2, with D perhaps TRBD1 (5 bases). In germline, CDR1 is SGHAT, CDR2 FQNNGV. The CDR3 loop spans 15 amino acids. V was cut by 3 bases and J by 6 bases, with 14 bases left in between. Written as DNA, the CDR3 is TGTGCCAGCAGCTTCCCCGAGACAGCCCCCGGGGAGCTGTTTTTT. It is translated as CASSFPETAPGELFF.

V is TRBV6-5 and J is TRBJ1-6; TRBD1 is a possible D gene (6 bases). V was shortened by 0 bases and J by 7 bases, with 10 bases between the two germline ends. Germline loops: CDR1 MNHEY, CDR2 SVGAGI. The CDR3 runs to 15 residues. Written as DNA, the CDR3 is TGTGCCAGCAGTTACTCGGGGGCAGGGAATTCACCCCTCCACTTT. It is translated as CASSYSGAGNSPLHF.

The chain joins TRBV7-9 to TRBJ1-1; TRBD1 aligns across 9 bases. Germline CDR1 and CDR2: SEHNR and FQNEAQ (reference sequence). The CDR3 covers 15 residues. Trimming cost V 7 bases and J 0 bases; bases outside gene matches: 6. This CDR3 is CASKFGTGLNTEAFF. The CDR3 DNA reads as TGTGCCAGCAAGTTCGGGACAGGGCTGAACACTGAAGCTTTCTTT.

The table lists this clone with a few counts. This chain connects TRBV10-1 to TRBJ2-3; D is perhaps TRBD2 (6 bases). Between the trimmed V and J ends, which lost 3 bases and 4 bases, there was a span of 14 bases. The CDR3 spans 15 residues. Germline V gene lookup returns CDR1 WNHNN and CDR2 SYGVQD (reference sequence). For the CDR3, the DNA is TGCGCCAGCAGTGACGGCGGGACGCCCCCAGATACGCAGTATTTT. It translates to CASSDGGTPPDTQYF.

V and J are TRBV5-6 and TRBJ1-2; 9 nucleotides agree with TRBD1. Germline trimming cut 0 bases from V and 3 bases from J; bases unmatched to any gene: 6. The CDR3 length is 16 residues. Germline V gene data show CDR1 as SGHDT and CDR2 as YYEEEE. CDR3 DNA: TGTGCCAGCAGCTTGGGAGTGCGGGACAGGGACTATGGCTACACCTTC. Protein: CASSLGVRDRDYGYTF.

This sequence joins TRBV7-9 and TRBJ2-7, with 8 bases aligning to TRBD2. Trimming at V came to 5 bases and at J to 6 bases, leaving 3 bases not matched to a gene. CDR3 size: 12 residues. The germline gives CDR1 SEHNR, CDR2 FQNEAQ (reference sequence). CDR3 region: CASSTSGGEQYF. The CDR3 DNA reads TGTGCCAGCAGCACCAGCGGGGGCGAGCAGTACTTC.

This chain links TRBV7-2 with TRBJ2-3; TRBD2 aligns across 13 bases. CDR3 length: 14 residues. CDR1 is SGHTA, CDR2 FQGNSA, per germline. With 3 bases clipped from V and 9 bases from J, the junction kept 3 bases outside the gene matches. The DNA of the CDR3 is TGTGCCAGCAGCTTTGGGACTAGCGGGGTCACGCAGTATTTT. It encodes CASSFGTSGVTQYF. The full variable domain, in which reference TRBV7-2 and TRBJ2-3 provide the parts outside the CDR3, is GAGVSQSPSNKVTEKGKDVELRCDPISGHTALYWYRQSLGQGLEFLIYFQGNSAPDKSGLPSDRFSAERTGGSVSTLTIQRTQQEDSAVYLCASSFGTSGVTQYFGPGTRLTVL.

The chain couples TRBV2 to TRBJ2-7, with 9 bases aligning to TRBD1. Germline lookup yields CDR1 SNHLY and CDR2 FYNNEI. The V and J ends lost 6 bases and 3 bases, in that order; junction bases with no gene match: 6. There are 14 residues in the CDR3. The CDR3 here is CASSPGTGSYEQYF. CDR3 in DNA: TGTGCCAGCAGCCCCGGGACAGGGAGCTACGAGCAGTACTTC.

This clone has only one observation. The rearrangement uses TRBV19 and TRBJ1-2; TRBD1 might be the D (5 bases). The CDR3 totals 13 residues. Trimming took off 3 bases at V and 0 bases at J, with 5 bases between the two ends. The germline V gene has CDR1 LNHDA and CDR2 SQIVND (reference sequence). The DNA of the CDR3 is TGTGCCAGTAGTATGACAGCTAACTATGGCTACACCTTC. Translated: CASSMTANYGYTF.

The CDR3 loop is CASSYSGQGRGYTF. In DNA, the CDR3 is TGTGCCAGCAGTTACTCGGGACAGGGGAGAGGCTACACCTTC. The chain carries TRBV6-5 and TRBJ1-2; TRBD1 agrees at 10 bases. The CDR3 has 14 amino acids. The J segment lost 8 bases and the V segment lost 0 bases, leaving 3 bases of the junction unmatched. CDR1 is MNHEY and CDR2 is SVGAGI in the germline V gene.

This chain links TRBV7-3 with TRBJ2-1, with TRBD2 matching 12 bases. Per the germline V gene, CDR1 is SGHTA and CDR2 is FQGTGA. Trimming removed 4 bases from V and 9 bases from J; junction bases left unmatched: 7. The CDR3 has 15 residues. The chain's CDR3 is CASSSPGLAGGEQFF. CDR3 DNA: TGTGCCAGCAGCTCACCGGGACTAGCGGGTGGTGAGCAGTTCTTC. Variable domain in full (rest from reference TRBV7-3 and TRBJ2-1): GAGVSQTPSNKVTEKGKYVELRCDPISGHTALYWYRQSLGQGPEFLIYFQGTGAADDSGLPNDRFFAVRPEGSVSTLKIQRTERGDSAVYLCASSSPGLAGGEQFFGPGTRLTVL.